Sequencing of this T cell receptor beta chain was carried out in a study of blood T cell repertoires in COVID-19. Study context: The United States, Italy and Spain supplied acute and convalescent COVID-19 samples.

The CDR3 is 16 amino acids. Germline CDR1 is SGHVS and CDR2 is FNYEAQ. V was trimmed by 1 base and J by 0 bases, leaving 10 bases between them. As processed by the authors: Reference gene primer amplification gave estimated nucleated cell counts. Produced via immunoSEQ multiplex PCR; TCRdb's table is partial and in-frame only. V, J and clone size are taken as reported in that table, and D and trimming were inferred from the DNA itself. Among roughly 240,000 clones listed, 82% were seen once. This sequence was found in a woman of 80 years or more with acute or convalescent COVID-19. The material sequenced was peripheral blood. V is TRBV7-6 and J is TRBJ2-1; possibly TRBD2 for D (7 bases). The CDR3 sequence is CASSLGGGYSYNEQFF. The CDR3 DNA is TGTGCCAGCAGCTTAGGGGGGGGCTACTCCTACAATGAGCAGTTCTTC.